The 26 T cell receptor beta chains below all came from one sample that was sequenced in a study of vaccination effects on CD4 cells after COVID-19. Using immunoSEQ multiplex PCR, the repertoire was profiled, and TCRdb retains in-frame clones only, with some absent. The repertoire holds under 70,000 clones, with around 70% as singletons. These receptors' targets are unknown. Upon completion of roughly ten days in culture, CD4+ T cells were isolated. Subjects were given two BNT162b2 or mRNA-1273 vaccine doses. The sample was CD4+ T cells from PBMCs cultured without peptide, taken after COVID-19 vaccination. The receptors stem from a human donor who received a COVID-19 vaccine.

This rearrangement joins TRBV29-1 to TRBJ2-5; 7 bases are a match to TRBD1. Looked up from germline, CDR1 is SQVTM and CDR2 is ANQGSEA. The CDR3 totals 13 residues. V lost 7 bases and J lost 4; bases outside the gene matches: 9. DNA for the CDR3: TGCAGCGCCGGCAGGGGGAGAGGAGAGACCCAGTACTTC. Its translation: CSAGRGRGETQYF. Full variable domain (outside the CDR3, taken from reference TRBV29-1 and TRBJ2-5): SAVISQKPSRDICQRGTSLTIQCQVDSQVTMMFWYRQQPGQSLTLIATANQGSEATYESGFVIDKFPISRPNLTFSTLTVSNMSPEDSSIYLCSAGRGRGETQYFGPGTRLLVL.

The chain links TRBV6-4 to TRBJ1-6; the D gene is possibly TRBD1 (5 bases). This CDR3 is 13 amino acids long. Germline CDR1 and CDR2: MRHNA and SNTAGT. V shed 2 bases and J shed 10 bases, with 9 bases lying between them. The CDR3: CASSDRGGSPLHF. CDR3 nucleotide sequence: TGTGCCAGCAGTGACAGGGGAGGCTCACCCCTCCACTTT.

As concerns this clone: Other DNA sequences in the sample encode the same CDR3. V usage is TRBV5-1 and J usage is TRBJ1-2; D is ambiguous. Germline V gives CDR1 SGHRS, CDR2 YFSETQ. There are 14 residues in the CDR3. Trimming removed 0 bases from V and 1 base from J, with 7 bases in between. The CDR3 loop reads CASSLDRVNYGYTF. CDR3 bases: TGCGCCAGCAGCTTGGATCGGGTTAACTATGGCTACACCTTC.

This clone has a single count. This chain links TRBV18 with TRBJ2-3; weak D call: TRBD2 (7 bases). CDR3 length: 15 amino acids. Between the trimmed V and J ends, which lost 1 base and 3 bases, there was a span of 11 bases. The V gene's germline CDR1 is KGHSH and CDR2 LQKENI. The CDR3 sequence is CASSPRGGSTDTQYF. The CDR3 DNA sequence: TGTGCCAGCTCACCACGGGGGGGCTCGACAGATACGCAGTATTTT.

The chain joins TRBV5-6 to TRBJ1-6; D possibly corresponds to TRBD1 (5 bases). CDR1 and CDR2 (germline): SGHDT, YYEEEE. The CDR3 extends over 17 amino acids. V lost 0 bases, J lost 12 bases, and 22 bases lay in between. In nucleotides, the CDR3 is TGTGCCAGCAGCTTGGGATCGGATGACAGCTATAGTGGACCCCTCCACTTT. It codes for CASSLGSDDSYSGPLHF.

This clone was seen once. The chain couples TRBV4-1 to TRBJ1-2; D is perhaps TRBD1 (6 bases). Between the trimmed V and J ends, which lost 5 bases and 4 bases, there was a span of 23 bases. The CDR3 extends over 17 amino acids. Germline V gene sequence: CDR1 MGHRA, CDR2 YSYEKL. The chain's CDR3 is CASSSVYDRTLGYGYTF. For the CDR3, the DNA is TGCGCCAGCAGCTCAGTATACGACAGGACCCTTGGCTATGGCTACACCTTC.

The chain is built from TRBV6-1 and TRBJ2-3; 8 bases line up with TRBD1. The CDR3 covers 15 residues. Per the germline V gene, CDR1 is MNHNS and CDR2 is SASEGT. V dropped 6 bases and J dropped 4; count of bases not matched to a gene: 9. Written as DNA, the CDR3 is TGTGCCAGCAGAGAACCGTGGACAGGGCCAGATACGCAGTATTTT. This sequence encodes CASREPWTGPDTQYF.

The CDR3 reads CASARDPYRTGELFF. CDR3 nucleotides: TGTGCCAGTGCGCGGGACCCCTACCGCACCGGGGAGCTGTTTTTT. The J gene is TRBJ2-2, the V gene TRBV19, with D perhaps TRBD2 (6 bases). V was clipped by 8 bases and J by 4 bases, with 17 bases between them. CDR3 length: 15 amino acids. Germline V gene lookup returns CDR1 LNHDA and CDR2 SQIVND (reference sequence). The full variable domain, with the rest looked up from reference TRBV19 and TRBJ2-2, is DGGITQSPKYLFRKEGQNVTLSCEQNLNHDAMYWYRQDPGQGLRLIYYSQIVNDFQKGDIAEGYSVSREKKESFPLTVTSAQKNPTAFYLCASARDPYRTGELFFGEGSRLTVL.

V and J are TRBV6-5 and TRBJ1-2; D is perhaps TRBD1 (5 bases). This CDR3 comprises 13 residues. Germline V CDR1 and CDR2: MNHEY, SVGAGI. Trimming removed 6 bases from V and 8 bases from J, with 16 bases in between. CDR3 region: CASSPVAGHGYTF. In DNA form, the CDR3 reads TGTGCCAGCAGCCCGGTGGCAGGGCACGGCTACACCTTC.

The chain uses TRBV5-1 and TRBJ1-2; the D gene is possibly TRBD1 (5 bases). Germline lookup yields CDR1 SGHRS and CDR2 YFSETQ. The CDR3 is 17 residues long. V lost 3 bases and J 0 bases, leaving 18 bases between the germline ends. CDR3 in amino acids: CASSSLSGTQTNYGYTF. The CDR3 DNA reads as TGCGCCAGCAGCTCCCTTTCGGGGACCCAGACTAACTATGGCTACACCTTC.

This clone was seen a single time. V gene TRBV11-2 combines with J gene TRBJ1-1, with a possible D match to TRBD1 (5 bases). The germline V and J ends were trimmed by 1 base and 1 base, with 13 bases remaining between them. Germline V lookup: CDR1 SGHAT, CDR2 FQNNGV. The CDR3 sequence is 16 residues long. CDR3: CASSLVPGAGNTEAFF. The CDR3 DNA is TGTGCCAGCAGCTTAGTGCCCGGGGCGGGGAACACTGAAGCTTTCTTT.

This chain connects TRBV3-1 (or the pseudogene TRBV3-2) to TRBJ2-5, with 10 bases aligning to TRBD1. After removal of 3 bases from V and 4 bases from J, the junction contained 2 bases not matched to a gene. The CDR3 loop spans 14 amino acids. Germline V CDR1 and CDR2: LGHDT, YNNKEL (reference sequence). The CDR3: CASSHRTGGETQYF. The CDR3 bases are TGTGCCAGCAGCCACCGGACAGGGGGAGAGACCCAGTACTTC.

The rearrangement links TRBV12-5 to TRBJ2-3; 7 positions agree with TRBD1. Per the germline V gene, CDR1 is LGHNT and CDR2 is FRNRAP. V dropped 1 base and J dropped 6; count of bases not matched to a gene: 4. This CDR3 spans 14 amino acids. CDR3 in amino acids: CASGLGQGTDTQYF. The CDR3 DNA is TGTGCTAGTGGTTTGGGACAGGGTACCGATACGCAGTATTTT.

The chain couples TRBV2 to TRBJ2-5; D unresolved. The germline gives CDR1 SNHLY, CDR2 FYNNEI. This CDR3 has 11 amino acids. V was clipped by 8 bases and J by 0 bases, with 4 bases between them. DNA for the CDR3: TGTGCCAGCTCGCACCAAGAGACCCAGTACTTC. It specifies CASSHQETQYF. Together with reference TRBV2 and TRBJ2-5, the CDR3 gives the full variable domain: EPEVTQTPSHQVTQMGQEVILRCVPISNHLYFYWYRQILGQKVEFLVSFYNNEISEKSEIFDDQFSVERPDGSNFTLKIRSTKLEDSAMYFCASSHQETQYFGPGTRLLVL.

V is TRBV5-8 and J is TRBJ2-3; D possibly matches TRBD1 or TRBD2 (5 bases each). This CDR3 is built from 14 residues. V was trimmed by 1 base and J by 2 bases, leaving 8 bases between them. Looked up from germline, CDR1 is SGHTS and CDR2 is YDEGEE. The CDR3 here is CASSLWGITDTQYF. The CDR3 region has the DNA TGTGCCAGCAGCTTGTGGGGGATCACAGATACGCAGTATTTT.

This sequence joins TRBV7-6 and TRBJ2-2, with unresolved D. V gave up 1 base and J gave up 0 bases, with 6 bases separating them. The CDR3 runs 15 residues. Germline values: CDR1 SGHVS, CDR2 FNYEAQ. CDR3 coding DNA: TGTGCCAGCAGCTTAGGACTCCCGAACACCGGGGAGCTGTTTTTT. This codes for CASSLGLPNTGELFF.

The chain recombines TRBV12-5 with TRBJ1-2; D not resolved. The germline V and J ends were trimmed by 7 bases and 8 bases, with 14 bases remaining between them. Per the germline V gene, CDR1 is LGHNT and CDR2 is FRNRAP. This CDR3 has 12 amino acids. The CDR3 DNA sequence: TGTGCTAGTGCCGAGGAGGCGTGGGGCTACACCTTC. It translates to CASAEEAWGYTF.

The genes are TRBV5-8 and TRBJ2-3, with 11 bases lining up with TRBD2. The CDR3 has 19 residues. CDR1 is SGHTS and CDR2 is YDEGEE in the germline V gene. With V trimmed by 7 bases and J by 4 bases, 20 bases remained unmatched. CDR3 protein: CASPLGLAGPRRDADTQYF. As DNA, the CDR3 is TGTGCCAGCCCCCTAGGACTAGCGGGCCCCCGGCGGGATGCAGATACGCAGTATTTT.

The rearrangement links TRBV25-1 to TRBJ1-2, with TRBD1 as a possible D gene (6 bases). The ends were cut back, 1 base at V and 8 bases at J, with 11 bases in the middle. CDR3 length equals 13 residues. Germline V gene data show CDR1 as MGHDK and CDR2 as SYGVNS. CDR3 in amino acids: CASSESGAGGYTF. DNA of the CDR3: TGTGCCAGCAGTGAATCAGGGGCTGGGGGCTACACCTTC.

J is TRBJ2-2 and V is TRBV6-5, with no clear D. The CDR3 loop spans 14 amino acids. Per the germline V gene, CDR1 is MNHEY and CDR2 is SVGAGI. V was cut by 11 bases and J by 3 bases, with 16 bases left in between. The CDR3 coding sequence is TGTGCCGGGCGGTCGACTTCCTACACCGGGGAGCTGTTTTTT. Translating gives CAGRSTSYTGELFF.

V and J are TRBV28 and TRBJ1-3, with D unresolved. The V end lost 5 bases, the J end lost 3 bases, and 14 bases lay between the germline ends. Germline V gene lookup returns CDR1 MDHEN and CDR2 SYDVKM. The CDR3 totals 15 residues. The CDR3 DNA reads TGTGCCAGCAGTCCCCCGGGAGCGCGTGGAAACACCATATATTTT. It specifies CASSPPGARGNTIYF.

The chain couples TRBV9 to TRBJ2-3; possibly TRBD2 for D (6 bases). In germline, CDR1 is SGDLS, CDR2 YYNGEE. This CDR3 region has 17 residues. Trimming pared 0 bases from V and 1 base from J, leaving 15 bases between. The CDR3 here is CASSVVGGSGGTDTQYF. The CDR3 coding sequence is TGTGCCAGCAGCGTAGTAGGCGGGTCGGGGGGCACAGATACGCAGTATTTT.

CDR3: CASSVTPAARDTIYF. The CDR3 bases are TGTGCCAGCAGCGTGACCCCGGCGGCGCGTGACACCATATATTTT. This chain joins TRBV9 and TRBJ1-3; no reliable D call. Trimming took 2 bases from V and 8 from J, leaving 17 bases between them. Germline assignment: CDR1 SGDLS and CDR2 YYNGEE. The CDR3 is 15 amino acids.

Here the CDR3 DNA reads TGTGCCAGCAGCTTGAAAGGAACCGTTATGAACACTGAAGCTTTCTTT. This sequence encodes CASSLKGTVMNTEAFF. The chain joins TRBV5-6 to TRBJ1-1; D unclear. Germline V gives CDR1 SGHDT, CDR2 YYEEEE. The CDR3 sequence is 16 residues long. V was trimmed by 1 base and J by 0 bases, leaving 13 bases between them.

The chain combines TRBV5-1 with TRBJ1-4; D unresolved. CDR1 is SGHRS, CDR2 YFSETQ, per germline. The V end lost 3 bases, the J end lost 0 bases, and 12 bases lay between the germline ends. CDR3 length: 16 amino acids. For the CDR3, the DNA is TGCGCCAGCAGCTCGTATAACCCTGCAACTAATGAAAAACTGTTTTTT. This encodes CASSSYNPATNEKLFF.

The gene calls are TRBV24-1 and TRBJ2-1; 10 positions match TRBD1. Germline V CDR1 and CDR2: KGHDR, SFDVKD. V shed 3 bases and J 7 bases; nucleotides not matched to a gene: 5. The CDR3 runs to 15 residues. CDR3 region: CATSDRTGGRNEQFF. The CDR3 region has the DNA TGTGCCACCAGTGATCGGACAGGGGGTCGTAATGAGCAGTTCTTC.